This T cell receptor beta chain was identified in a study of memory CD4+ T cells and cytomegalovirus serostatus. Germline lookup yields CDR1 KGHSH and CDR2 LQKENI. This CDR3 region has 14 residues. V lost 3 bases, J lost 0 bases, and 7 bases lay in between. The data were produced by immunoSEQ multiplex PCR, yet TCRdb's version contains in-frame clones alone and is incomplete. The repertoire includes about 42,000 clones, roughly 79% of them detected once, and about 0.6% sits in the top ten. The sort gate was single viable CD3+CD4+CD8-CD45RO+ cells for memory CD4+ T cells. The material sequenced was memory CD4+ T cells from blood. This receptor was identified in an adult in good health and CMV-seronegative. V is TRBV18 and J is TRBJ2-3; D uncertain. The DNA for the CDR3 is TGTGCCAGCTCACCCCAACAGAGCACAGATACGCAGTATTTT. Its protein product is CASSPQQSTDTQYF.